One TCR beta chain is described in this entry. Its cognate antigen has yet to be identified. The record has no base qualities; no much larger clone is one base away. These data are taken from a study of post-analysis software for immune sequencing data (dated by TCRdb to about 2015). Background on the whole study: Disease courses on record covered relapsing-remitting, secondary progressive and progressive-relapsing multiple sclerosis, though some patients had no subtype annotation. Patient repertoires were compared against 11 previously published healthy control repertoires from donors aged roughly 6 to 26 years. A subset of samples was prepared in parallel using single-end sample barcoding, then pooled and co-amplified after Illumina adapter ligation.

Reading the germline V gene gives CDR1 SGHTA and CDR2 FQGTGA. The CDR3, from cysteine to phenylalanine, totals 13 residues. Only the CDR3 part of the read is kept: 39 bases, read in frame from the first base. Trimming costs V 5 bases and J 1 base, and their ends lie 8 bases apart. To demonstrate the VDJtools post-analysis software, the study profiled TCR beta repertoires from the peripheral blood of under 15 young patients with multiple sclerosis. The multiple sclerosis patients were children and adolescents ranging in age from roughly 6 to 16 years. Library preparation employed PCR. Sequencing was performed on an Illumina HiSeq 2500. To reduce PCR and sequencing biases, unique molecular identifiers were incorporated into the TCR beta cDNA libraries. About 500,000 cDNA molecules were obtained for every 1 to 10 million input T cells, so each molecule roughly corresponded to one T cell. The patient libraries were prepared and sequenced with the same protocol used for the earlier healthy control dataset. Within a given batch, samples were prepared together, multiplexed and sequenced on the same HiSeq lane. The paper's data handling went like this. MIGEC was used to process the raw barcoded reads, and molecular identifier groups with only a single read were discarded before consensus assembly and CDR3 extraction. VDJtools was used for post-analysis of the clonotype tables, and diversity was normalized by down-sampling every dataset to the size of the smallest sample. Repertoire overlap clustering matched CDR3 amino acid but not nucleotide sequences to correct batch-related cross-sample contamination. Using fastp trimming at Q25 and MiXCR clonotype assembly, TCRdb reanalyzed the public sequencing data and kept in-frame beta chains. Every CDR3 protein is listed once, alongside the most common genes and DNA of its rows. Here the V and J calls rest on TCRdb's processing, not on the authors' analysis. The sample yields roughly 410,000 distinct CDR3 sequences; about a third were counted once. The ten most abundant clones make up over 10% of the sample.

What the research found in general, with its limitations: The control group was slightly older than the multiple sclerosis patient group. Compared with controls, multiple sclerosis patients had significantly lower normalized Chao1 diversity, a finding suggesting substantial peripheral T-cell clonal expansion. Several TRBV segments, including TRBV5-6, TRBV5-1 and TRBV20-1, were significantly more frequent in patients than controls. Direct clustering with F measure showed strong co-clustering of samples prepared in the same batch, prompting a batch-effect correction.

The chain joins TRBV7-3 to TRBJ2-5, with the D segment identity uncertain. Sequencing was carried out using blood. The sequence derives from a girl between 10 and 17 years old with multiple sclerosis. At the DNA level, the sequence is TGTGCCAGCAGCGCCTCTCCCCAAGAGACCCAGTACTTC. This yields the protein CASSASPQETQYF.